This TCR beta chain was sequenced for a study of blood T cell repertoires in COVID-19. Data came from immunoSEQ multiplex PCR; TCRdb stores just in-frame clones and leaves some out. The sample lists 95,000 to 150,000 clones, about four fifths occurring once. Germline CDR1 is SNHLY and CDR2 is FYNNEI. There are 11 residues in the CDR3. Trimming shortened V by 6 bases and J by 6 bases, and 7 bases separated the two germline ends. The sequenced material came from peripheral blood. This sequence originates from a man aged 55 to 69 with active or convalescent COVID-19. This chain connects TRBV2 to TRBJ2-3; D unclear. The CDR3 spells CASRATDTQYF. CDR3 nucleotides: TGTGCCAGCAGAGCGACTGATACGCAGTATTTT.